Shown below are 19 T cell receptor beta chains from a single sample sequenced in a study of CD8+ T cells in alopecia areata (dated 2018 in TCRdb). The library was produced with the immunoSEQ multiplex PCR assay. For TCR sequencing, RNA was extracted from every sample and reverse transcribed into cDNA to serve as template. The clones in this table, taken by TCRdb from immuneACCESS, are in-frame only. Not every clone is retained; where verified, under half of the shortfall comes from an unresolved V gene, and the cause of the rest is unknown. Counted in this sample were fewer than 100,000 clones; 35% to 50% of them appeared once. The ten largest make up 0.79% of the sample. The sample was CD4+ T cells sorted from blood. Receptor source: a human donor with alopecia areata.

CDR3 bases: TGTGCCAGCAGCCCAGGCCGCGGCCGGAGGTCCTACAATGAGCAGTTCTTC. Its protein is CASSPGRGRRSYNEQFF. The chain joins TRBV11-2 to TRBJ2-1; D is perhaps TRBD2 (5 bases). Germline CDR1 is SGHAT and CDR2 is FQNNGV. The germline V and J ends were trimmed by 5 bases and 1 base, with 18 bases remaining between them. This CDR3 has 17 amino acids.

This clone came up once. The DNA of the CDR3 is TGCAGCGTTGTACCCGGGGGAGGCTATGGCTACACCTTC. It codes for CSVVPGGGYGYTF. The chain joins TRBV29-1 to TRBJ1-2, with D maybe TRBD1 (5 bases). Germline-derived CDR1 and CDR2 are SQVTM and ANQGSEA. V shed 4 bases and J shed 4 bases, with 13 bases lying between them. This CDR3 has 13 residues.

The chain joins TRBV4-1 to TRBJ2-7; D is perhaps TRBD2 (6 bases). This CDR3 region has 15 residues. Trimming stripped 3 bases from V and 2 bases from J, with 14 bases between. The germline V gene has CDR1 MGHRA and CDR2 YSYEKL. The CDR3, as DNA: TGCGCCAGCAGCCACGAGGACTATCGCACCTACGAGCAGTACTTC. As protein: CASSHEDYRTYEQYF.

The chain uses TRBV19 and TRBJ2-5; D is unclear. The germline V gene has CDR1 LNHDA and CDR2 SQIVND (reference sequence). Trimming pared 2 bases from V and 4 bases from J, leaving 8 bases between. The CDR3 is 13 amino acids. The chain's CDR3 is CASSIRWRETQYF. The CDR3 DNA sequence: TGTGCCAGTAGTATAAGATGGAGAGAGACCCAGTACTTC.

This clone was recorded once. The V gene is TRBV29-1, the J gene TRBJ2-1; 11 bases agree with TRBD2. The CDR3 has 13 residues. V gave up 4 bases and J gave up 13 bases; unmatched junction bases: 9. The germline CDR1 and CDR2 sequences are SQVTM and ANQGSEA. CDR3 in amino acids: CSVGTASGRPQFF. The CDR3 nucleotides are TGCAGCGTTGGGACGGCTAGCGGGAGGCCTCAGTTCTTC.

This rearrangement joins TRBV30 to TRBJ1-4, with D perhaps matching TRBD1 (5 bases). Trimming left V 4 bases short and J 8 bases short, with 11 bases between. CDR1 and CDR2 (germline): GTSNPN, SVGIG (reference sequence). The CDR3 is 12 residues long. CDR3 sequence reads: CAWNDSREKLFF. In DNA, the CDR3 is TGTGCCTGGAACGACAGTCGGGAAAAACTGTTTTTT. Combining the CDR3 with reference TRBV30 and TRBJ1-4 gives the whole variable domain SQTIHQWPATLVQPVGSPLSLECTVEGTSNPNLYWYRQAAGRGLQLLFYSVGIGQISSEVPQNLSASRPQDRQFILSSKKLLLSDSGFYLCAWNDSREKLFFGSGTQLSVL.

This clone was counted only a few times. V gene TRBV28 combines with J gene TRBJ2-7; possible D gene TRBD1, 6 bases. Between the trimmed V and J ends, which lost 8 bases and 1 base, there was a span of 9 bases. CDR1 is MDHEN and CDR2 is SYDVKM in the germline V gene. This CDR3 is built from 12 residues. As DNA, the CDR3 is TGTGCCAGCCAGGACAGTTCCTACGAGCAGTACTTC. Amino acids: CASQDSSYEQYF.

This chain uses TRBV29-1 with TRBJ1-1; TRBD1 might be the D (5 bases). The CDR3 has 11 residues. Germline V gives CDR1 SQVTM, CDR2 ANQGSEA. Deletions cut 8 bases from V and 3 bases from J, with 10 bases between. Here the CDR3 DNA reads TGCAGCCTTAGACAGCACACTGAAGCTTTCTTT. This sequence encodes CSLRQHTEAFF.

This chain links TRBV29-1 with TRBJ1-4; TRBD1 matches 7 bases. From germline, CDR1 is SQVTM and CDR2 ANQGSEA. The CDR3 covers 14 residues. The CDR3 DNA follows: TGCATCGTGACAGGGAGTCCAACTAATGAAAAACTGTTTTTT. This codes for CIVTGSPTNEKLFF.

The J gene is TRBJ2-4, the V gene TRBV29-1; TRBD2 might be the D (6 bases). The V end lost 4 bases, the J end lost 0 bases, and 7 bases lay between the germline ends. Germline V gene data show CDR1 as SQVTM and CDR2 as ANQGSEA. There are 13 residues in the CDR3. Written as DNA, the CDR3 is TGCAGCGTTGGCGGGATAGCCAAAAACATTCAGTACTTC. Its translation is CSVGGIAKNIQYF.

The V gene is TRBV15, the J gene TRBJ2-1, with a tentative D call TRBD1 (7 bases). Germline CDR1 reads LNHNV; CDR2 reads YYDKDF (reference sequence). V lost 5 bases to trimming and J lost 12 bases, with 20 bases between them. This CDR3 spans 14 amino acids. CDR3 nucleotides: TGTGCCACCAGCGGAAGACGACAGGGACTTGGGCAGTTCTTC. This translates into CATSGRRQGLGQFF.

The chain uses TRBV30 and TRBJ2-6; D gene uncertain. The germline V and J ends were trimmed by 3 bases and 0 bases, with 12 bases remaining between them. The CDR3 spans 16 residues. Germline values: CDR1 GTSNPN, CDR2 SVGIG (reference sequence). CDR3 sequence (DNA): TGTGCCTGGAGGCCACTCCACAGCTCTGGGGCCAACGTCCTGACTTTC. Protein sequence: CAWRPLHSSGANVLTF.

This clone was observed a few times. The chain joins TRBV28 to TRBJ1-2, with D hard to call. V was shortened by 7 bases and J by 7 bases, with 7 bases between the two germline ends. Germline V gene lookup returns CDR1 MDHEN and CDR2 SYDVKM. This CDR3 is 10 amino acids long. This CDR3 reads CASKRGGYTF. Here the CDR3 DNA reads TGTGCCAGCAAGCGGGGTGGCTACACCTTC.

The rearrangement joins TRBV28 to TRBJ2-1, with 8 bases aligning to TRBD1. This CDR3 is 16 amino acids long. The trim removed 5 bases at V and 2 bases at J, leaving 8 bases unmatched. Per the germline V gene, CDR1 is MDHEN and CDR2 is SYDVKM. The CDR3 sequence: CASSTPDRGPYNEQFF. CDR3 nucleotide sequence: TGTGCCAGCAGTACACCTGACAGGGGACCCTACAATGAGCAGTTCTTC.

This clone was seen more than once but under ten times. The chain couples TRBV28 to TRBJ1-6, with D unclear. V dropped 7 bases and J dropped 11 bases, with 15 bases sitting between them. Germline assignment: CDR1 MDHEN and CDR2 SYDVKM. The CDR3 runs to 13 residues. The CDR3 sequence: CASNFTERPPLHF. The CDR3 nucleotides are TGTGCCAGCAACTTCACGGAGAGGCCACCCCTCCACTTT.

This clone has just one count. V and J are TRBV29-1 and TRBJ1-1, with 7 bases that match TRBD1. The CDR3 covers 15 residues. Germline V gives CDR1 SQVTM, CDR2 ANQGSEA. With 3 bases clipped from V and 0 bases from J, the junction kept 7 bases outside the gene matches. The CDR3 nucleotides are TGCAGCGTTGACCGGACAGGTTACATGAACACTGAAGCTTTCTTT. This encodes CSVDRTGYMNTEAFF.

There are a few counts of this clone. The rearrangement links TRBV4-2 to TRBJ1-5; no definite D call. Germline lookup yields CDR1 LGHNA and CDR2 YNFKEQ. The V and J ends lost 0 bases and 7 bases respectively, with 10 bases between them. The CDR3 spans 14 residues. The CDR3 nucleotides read TGTGCCAGCAGCCAAGACTTTCCAAGGCAGCCCCAGCATTTT. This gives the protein CASSQDFPRQPQHF.

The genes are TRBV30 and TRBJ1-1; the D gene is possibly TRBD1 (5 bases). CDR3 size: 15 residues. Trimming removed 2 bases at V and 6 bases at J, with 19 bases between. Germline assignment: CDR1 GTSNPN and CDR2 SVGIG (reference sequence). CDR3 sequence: CAWSTSGWGDPEAFF. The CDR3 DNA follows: TGTGCCTGGAGTACTTCCGGTTGGGGGGATCCTGAAGCTTTCTTT.

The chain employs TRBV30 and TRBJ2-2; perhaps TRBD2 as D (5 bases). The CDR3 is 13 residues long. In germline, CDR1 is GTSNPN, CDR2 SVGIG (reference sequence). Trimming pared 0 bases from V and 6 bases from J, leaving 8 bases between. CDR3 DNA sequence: TGTGCCTGGAGTGTATCGGGGTCCGGGGAGCTGTTTTTT. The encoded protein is CAWSVSGSGELFF.